These 11 T cell receptor beta chains came from one sample sequenced in a study of cytomegalovirus exposure and HLA in healthy donors. PCR amplification relied on 60 Vbeta primers (plus 13 Jbeta primers). The protocol was immunoSEQ multiplex PCR, while the TCRdb copy is restricted to in-frame clones and leaves out a portion. In the table there are about 140,000 clones, around four fifths of which are singletons. The sample was PBMCs. These receptors were collected from a young man in good health and CMV-seronegative.

This chain connects TRBV6-4 to TRBJ1-1, with D perhaps matching TRBD1 (5 bases). V lost 2 bases and J 1 base, leaving 8 bases between the germline ends. The germline gives CDR1 MRHNA, CDR2 SNTAGT. The CDR3 contains 14 residues. CDR3 sequence (DNA): TGTGCCAGCAGTGACGGGAGGGGGAACACTGAAGCTTTCTTT. The encoded protein is CASSDGRGNTEAFF.

The chain employs TRBV7-9 and TRBJ1-2; the match to TRBD1 covers 9 bases. J was trimmed by 2 bases and V by 5 bases; bases with no gene match: 0. CDR3 length: 13 residues. Per the germline V gene, CDR1 is SEHNR and CDR2 is FQNEAQ (reference sequence). The CDR3 nucleotides are TGTGCCAGCAGCGACAGGGGGAACTATGGCTACACCTTC. Translated, it gives CASSDRGNYGYTF.

This chain joins TRBV5-4 and TRBJ2-1; 13 bases agree with TRBD2. This CDR3 has 15 amino acids. Germline CDR1 SGHNT, CDR2 YYREEE (reference sequence). V lost 6 bases, J lost 7 bases, and 7 bases stayed unmatched. In DNA, the CDR3 is TGTGCCAGCACCTGGACTAGCGGGAGTGGAAATGAGCAGTTCTTC. Its translation: CASTWTSGSGNEQFF.

This clone was counted a few times. The J gene is TRBJ2-3, the V gene TRBV19, with 10 positions matching TRBD2. The V and J ends lost 5 bases and 3 bases, in that order; junction bases with no gene match: 5. Germline V gene sequence: CDR1 LNHDA, CDR2 SQIVND (reference sequence). This CDR3 region has 15 residues. The CDR3 coding sequence is TGTGCCAGTAGTGCCCCGACTAGCGGGACAGATACGCAGTATTTT. Translating it yields CASSAPTSGTDTQYF.

V usage is TRBV30 and J usage is TRBJ1-2; 7 bases fit TRBD1. V was clipped by 3 bases and J by 4 bases; unmatched bases: 5. The CDR3 totals 13 residues. Looked up from germline, CDR1 is GTSNPN and CDR2 is SVGIG (reference sequence). CDR3 sequence (DNA): TGTGCCTGGAGACCGGGACAGCTCTATGGCTACACCTTC. Its translation is CAWRPGQLYGYTF.

V gene TRBV9 combines with J gene TRBJ2-1; tentatively, D is TRBD2 (6 bases). Trimming left V 2 bases short and J 3 bases short, with 18 bases between. Germline V CDR1 and CDR2: SGDLS, YYNGEE. The length of the CDR3 is 17 residues. CDR3 loop: CASSVSHLREDYNEQFF. The CDR3 coding sequence is TGTGCCAGCAGCGTTAGTCATTTGAGGGAGGACTACAATGAGCAGTTCTTC. Complete variable domain (other parts from reference TRBV9 and TRBJ2-1): DSGVTQTPKHLITATGQRVTLRCSPRSGDLSVYWYQQSLDQGLQFLIQYYNGEERAKGNILERFSAQQFPDLHSELNLSSLELGDSALYFCASSVSHLREDYNEQFFGPGTRLTVL.

The rearrangement links TRBV2 to TRBJ2-1; TRBD2 agrees at 8 bases. Germline lookup yields CDR1 SNHLY and CDR2 FYNNEI. Losses at the gene ends were 1 base for V and 7 bases for J; bases not matched to a gene: 12. The CDR3 extends over 17 amino acids. CDR3 amino acids: CASSEGLGLGRLNEQFF. DNA of the CDR3: TGTGCCAGCAGTGAAGGGTTGGGACTAGGGCGTCTAAATGAGCAGTTCTTC. Using reference TRBV2 and TRBJ2-1 for the parts outside the CDR3, the full variable domain is EPEVTQTPSHQVTQMGQEVILRCVPISNHLYFYWYRQILGQKVEFLVSFYNNEISEKSEIFDDQFSVERPDGSNFTLKIRSTKLEDSAMYFCASSEGLGLGRLNEQFFGPGTRLTVL.

The chain employs TRBV5-7 and TRBJ2-1, with 11 nucleotides matching TRBD2. TRBV5-7 is an ORF for which the function is uncertain. The CDR3 extends over 19 amino acids. V gave up 0 bases and J gave up 6 bases; unmatched junction bases: 14. The CDR3 DNA sequence: TGTGCCAGCAGCTTGGATCCTAGCGGGGGGCCACACCCAAGCAATGAGCAGTTCTTC. Its translation is CASSLDPSGGPHPSNEQFF.

The chain uses TRBV6-1 and TRBJ2-1, with 9 positions matching TRBD1. This CDR3 has 17 amino acids. Germline V CDR1 and CDR2: MNHNS, SASEGT. The J segment lost 3 bases and the V segment lost 2 bases, leaving 8 bases of the junction unmatched. The CDR3, as DNA: TGTGCCAGCAGTGAATTTCGGGACAGGGCCCTCTACAATGAGCAGTTCTTC. It specifies CASSEFRDRALYNEQFF.

Only one count was recorded for this clone. The rearrangement joins TRBV4-1 to TRBJ2-1; 8 positions agree with TRBD2. Losses at the gene ends were 2 bases for V and 9 bases for J; bases not matched to a gene: 3. This CDR3 contains 13 residues. In germline, CDR1 is MGHRA, CDR2 YSYEKL. Here the CDR3 DNA reads TGCGCCAGCAGCCAAAGGAGCGGGGGTGAGCAGTTCTTC. Translating it yields CASSQRSGGEQFF.

The CDR3 DNA is TGTGCCAGTAGTATAAGGCAGCGGGGGAACACCGGGGAGCTGTTTTTT. Its translation: CASSIRQRGNTGELFF. The chain employs TRBV19 and TRBJ2-2; TRBD2 agrees at 7 bases. This CDR3 contains 16 residues. The V gene end was trimmed by 2 bases and the J gene end by 1 base; junction bases not matched to a gene: 4. The germline CDR1 and CDR2 sequences are LNHDA and SQIVND (reference sequence). Variable domain in full (rest from reference TRBV19 and TRBJ2-2): DGGITQSPKYLFRKEGQNVTLSCEQNLNHDAMYWYRQDPGQGLRLIYYSQIVNDFQKGDIAEGYSVSREKKESFPLTVTSAQKNPTAFYLCASSIRQRGNTGELFFGEGSRLTVL.